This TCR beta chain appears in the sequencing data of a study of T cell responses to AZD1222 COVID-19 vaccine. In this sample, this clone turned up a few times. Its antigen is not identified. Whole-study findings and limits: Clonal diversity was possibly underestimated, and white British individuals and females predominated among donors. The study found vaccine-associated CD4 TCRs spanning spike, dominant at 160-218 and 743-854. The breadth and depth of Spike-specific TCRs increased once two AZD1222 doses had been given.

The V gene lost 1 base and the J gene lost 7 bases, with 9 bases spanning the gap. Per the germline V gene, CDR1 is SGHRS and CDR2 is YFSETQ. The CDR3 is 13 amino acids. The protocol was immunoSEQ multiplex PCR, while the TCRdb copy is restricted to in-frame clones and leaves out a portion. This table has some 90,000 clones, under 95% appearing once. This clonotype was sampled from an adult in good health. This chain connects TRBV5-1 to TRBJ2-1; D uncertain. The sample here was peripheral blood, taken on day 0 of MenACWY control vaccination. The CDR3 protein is CASSLSSRNEQFF. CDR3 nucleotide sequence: TGCGCCAGCAGCTTGAGTTCCCGAAATGAGCAGTTCTTC.